The 19 T cell receptor beta chains listed next were all sequenced from one sample in a study of breast tumors, draining lymph nodes, adjacent tissues. TCRdb processed the multiplex PCR reads anew with MiXCR; each CDR3 protein has one entry. This sample carries 150,000 to 250,000 distinct CDR3 sequences, approximately 30% of them seen once, and the ten largest clones take 4.3%. Samples came from axillary lymph nodes draining the breast cancer. Sequencing was carried out using axillary lymph node tissue. The receptors originated from a female donor with breast cancer. Some clones in this sample may be carry-over from other donors' samples.

This clonotype was counted ten times or more. The gene calls are TRBV28 and TRBJ2-7; 10 bases fit TRBD2. The germline V gene has CDR1 MDHEN and CDR2 SYDVKM. Trimming took 4 bases from V and 7 from J; bases not matched to a gene: 13. The CDR3 has 16 residues. The DNA of the CDR3 is TGTGCCAGCAGTTCCCCCGCAGCGGGAGGGCGAGCAGAGCAGTACTTC. This encodes CASSSPAAGGRAEQYF. The full variable domain, with the rest looked up from reference TRBV28 and TRBJ2-7, is DVKVTQSSRYLVKRTGEKVFLECVQDMDHENMFWYRQDPGLGLRLIYFSYDVKMKEKGDIPEGYSVSREKKERFSLILESASTNQTSMYLCASSSPAAGGRAEQYFGPGTRLTVT.

There are many counts of this clonotype. The chain employs TRBV20-1 and TRBJ2-7, with D hard to call. In germline, CDR1 is DFQATT, CDR2 SNEGSKA (reference sequence). The CDR3 length is 15 residues. V lost 6 bases, J lost 2 bases, and 20 bases lay in between. CDR3 nucleotide sequence: TGCAGTGCCAGCGCCGGCCGAACTGGAGCCTACGAGCAGTACTTC. It is translated as CSASAGRTGAYEQYF.

V gene TRBV6-2 or TRBV6-3 combines with J gene TRBJ2-3; tentative D call: TRBD2 (6 bases). The CDR3 spans 14 residues. Looked up from germline, CDR1 is MNHEY and CDR2 is SVGEGT. With 6 bases removed from V and 4 bases from J, the gap between germline ends came to 14 bases. CDR3 DNA sequence: TGTGCCAGCAGACGACCGGGAGAGGCAGATACGCAGTATTTT. This codes for CASRRPGEADTQYF.

About this clonotype itself: A clone one base away is much larger, so this may be a read error. V gene TRBV6-1 combines with J gene TRBJ1-2; a possible D gene is TRBD1 (5 bases). There are 13 residues in the CDR3. Germline V CDR1 and CDR2: MNHNS, SASEGT. CDR3 nucleotides: TGTGCCAGCACCCGGGGACGGAACTATAGCTACACCTTC. It encodes CASTRGRNYSYTF.

About this clonotype: No conserved phenylalanine or tryptophan is present at the end of the CDR3, so a read error is the likely explanation. The V gene is TRBV20-1, the J gene TRBJ2-5; no definite D call. This CDR3 is 11 amino acids long. The V gene's germline CDR1 is DFQATT and CDR2 SNEGSKA (reference sequence). This chain's CDR3 is CSAPAPEIQYL. The CDR3, as DNA: TGCAGTGCTCCGGCCCCAGAGATCCAGTACCTC.

This clonotype was detected a few times. Its ends do not fully match the called genes, so a read error is possible. The chain carries TRBV6-2 or TRBV6-3 and TRBJ2-7, with 7 bases fitting TRBD2. This CDR3 is 15 amino acids long. Germline assignment: CDR1 MNHEY and CDR2 SVGEGT. The CDR3 coding sequence is TGTGCCAGCAGTCACTCCGCGGGAGAGGAGTACGAGCAGTACTTC. This codes for CASSHSAGEEYEQYF.

This clonotype was recorded many times. The chain carries TRBV20-1 and TRBJ1-4, with D perhaps TRBD1 (6 bases). Germline V CDR1 and CDR2: DFQATT, SNEGSKA (reference sequence). This CDR3 contains 13 residues. With 3 bases removed from V and 4 bases from J, the gap between germline ends came to 9 bases. The CDR3 spells CSASVGHNEKLFF. In nucleotides, the CDR3 is TGCAGTGCTAGCGTGGGACATAATGAAAAACTGTTTTTT.

The DNA for the CDR3 is TGCAGTGCTAGGTGGGTGGGGGAGACCTACGAGCAGTACTTC. The encoded protein is CSARWVGETYEQYF. The chain links TRBV20-1 to TRBJ2-7; D is tentatively TRBD1 or TRBD2 (5 bases each). Germline CDR1 reads DFQATT; CDR2 reads SNEGSKA (reference sequence). Trimming pared 3 bases from V and 2 bases from J, leaving 14 bases between. The length of the CDR3 is 14 residues.

The chain links TRBV10-3 to TRBJ1-1, with a tentative D call TRBD1 (6 bases). Germline assignment: CDR1 ENHRY and CDR2 SYGVKD. V was pared by 2 bases and J by 10 bases, with 17 bases between. There are 14 residues in the CDR3. The CDR3 is CAISEPNQGRRAFF. The CDR3, as DNA: TGTGCCATCAGTGAGCCCAATCAGGGGCGCAGAGCTTTCTTT.

This clonotype was seen once. This chain connects TRBV11-3 to TRBJ1-1; D not certain. With 0 bases removed from V and 1 base from J, the gap between germline ends came to 6 bases. Germline assignment: CDR1 SGHNT and CDR2 YENEEA. This CDR3 is built from 14 residues. The CDR3: CASSLDQWNTEAFF. The CDR3, as DNA: TGTGCCAGCAGCTTAGATCAGTGGAACACTGAAGCTTTCTTT.

This clonotype was observed a few times. The chain has TRBV18 and TRBJ2-7; D is perhaps TRBD1 (6 bases). This CDR3 is 16 amino acids long. Germline V gene lookup returns CDR1 KGHSH and CDR2 LQKENI. V lost 2 bases, J lost 3 bases, and 17 bases lay in between. CDR3: CASSPTDSRGLYEQYF. The CDR3 bases are TGTGCCAGCTCACCAACGGACAGTCGGGGCCTCTACGAGCAGTACTTC.

This clonotype showed up just once. This likely comes from a read error, as the CDR3 has no conserved phenylalanine or tryptophan at its end. No DNA is shown, since the ends of the CDR3 on it are uncertain; the CDR3 is the one TCRdb lists. V gene TRBV2 combines with J gene TRBJ2-5; the D segment call TRBD2 is taken from the table without a DNA check. Ends included, the CDR3 has 13 residues. Germline CDR1 and CDR2: SNHLY and FYNNEI. CDR3 amino acids: CASGENYGYTLGS.

This clonotype was counted ten times or more. V gene TRBV28 combines with J gene TRBJ1-2, with D possibly matching TRBD1 (6 bases). V was pared by 2 bases and J by 0 bases, with 10 bases between. Germline CDR1 MDHEN, CDR2 SYDVKM. The CDR3 totals 15 residues. This chain's CDR3 is CASSLGDRSNYGYTF. In DNA form, the CDR3 reads TGTGCCAGCAGTTTAGGCGACAGGTCTAACTATGGCTACACCTTC.

Many counts were recorded for this clonotype. This chain joins TRBV19 and TRBJ2-2, with 7 bases fitting TRBD1. Germline V lookup: CDR1 LNHDA, CDR2 SQIVND (reference sequence). The CDR3 consists of 15 residues. V was pared by 4 bases and J by 3 bases, with 5 bases of the junction left unmatched. CDR3: CASSRYRGDTGELFF. The CDR3 coding sequence is TGTGCCAGTAGTAGATACAGGGGCGACACCGGGGAGCTGTTTTTT.

Turning to this clonotype: A single base separates this from a much larger clone, so it may be a read error. This chain links TRBV5-4 with TRBJ2-7; D might be TRBD2 (7 bases). Trimming pared 4 bases from V and 0 bases from J, leaving 11 bases between. The CDR3 loop spans 14 amino acids. Germline CDR1 is SGHNT and CDR2 is YYREEE (reference sequence). CDR3 sequence (DNA): TGTGCCAGCAGCAAGCGGGACACCTCCTACGAGCAGTACTTC. This gives the protein CASSKRDTSYEQYF.

As for this clonotype: A read error is possible here, since a much larger clone lies one base away. The chain joins TRBV14 to TRBJ2-6; TRBD1 might be the D (5 bases). This CDR3 is 16 amino acids long. The V gene's germline CDR1 is SGHDN and CDR2 FVKESK. The CDR3 spells CASSQVGRAGANALTF. The CDR3 DNA reads as TGTGCCAGCAGCCAAGTGGGTAGGGCTGGGGCCAACGCCCTGACTTTC. Full variable domain (missing parts from reference TRBV14 and TRBJ2-6): EAGVTQFPSHSVIEKGQTVTLRCDPISGHDNLYWYRRVMGKEIKFLLHFVKESKQDESGMPNNRFLAERTGGTYSTLKVQPAELEDSGVYFCASSQVGRAGANALTFGAGSRLTVL.

The chain couples TRBV2 to TRBJ1-2; TRBD1 matches at 10 bases. The CDR3 totals 14 residues. V was clipped by 4 bases and J by 5 bases; unmatched bases: 4. Looked up from germline, CDR1 is SNHLY and CDR2 is FYNNEI. The CDR3, as DNA: TGTGCCAGCAGTGTAGGGACAGGGGATTATGGCTACACCTTC. It is translated as CASSVGTGDYGYTF.

This clonotype was seen at least ten times. This rearrangement joins TRBV6-5 to TRBJ2-7, with 7 bases matching TRBD1. Trimming took 5 bases from V and 0 from J; bases not matched to a gene: 1. The CDR3 runs 13 residues. Germline CDR1 and CDR2: MNHEY and SVGAGI. The CDR3 sequence is CASSPGGSYEQYF. The DNA of the CDR3 is TGTGCCAGCAGTCCAGGGGGCTCCTACGAGCAGTACTTC.

On this clonotype: A much larger clone differs by one base, so this may be a read error. The chain couples TRBV3-1 to TRBJ1-2; D unclear. CDR3 length: 12 amino acids. Germline CDR1 is LGHDT and CDR2 is YNNKEL (reference sequence). Here the CDR3 reads CASSQARYGYAF. In nucleotides, the CDR3 is TGTGCCAGCAGCCAGGCTAGGTATGGCTACGCCTTC.